This T cell receptor (beta chain) was sequenced in a study of T cell repertoires in cytomegalovirus infection (dated by TCRdb to between 2018 and 2020). About the investigation overall: The peptide stimulations were aimed at well-studied HLA-B-restricted epitopes as well as recently identified HLA-C-restricted CMV epitopes, whose presentation resists viral immunomodulation. The HLA type of each donor mattered for the analysis, because public TCR beta signatures pointed to carriage of CMV infection along with the matching HLA type. Broader findings and caveats from the paper: The ex vivo response was dominated by HLA-C-restricted CMV-specific TCR beta clonotypes, which also provided the single most frequent clonotype in two of eight donors. In both this cohort and an independent roughly 330-donor cohort, the cumulative frequency of public TCR beta family members distinguished carriers of CMV infection plus the relevant HLA type.

Instrument used: Illumina HiSeq 1500. The public reads were reanalyzed by TCRdb: fastp trimming at Q25, MiXCR alignment, in-frame beta chains only. Every entry covers one CDR3 protein and lists the most common genes and DNA from its rows. The sample table lists about 740,000 distinct CDR3 sequences, around 32% of them with a count of one. Of the sample, roughly 18% falls within the top ten clones. The sample's treatment or condition label, in plain terms: in vitro stimulation with specific CMV peptide epitopes to enrich CMV-specific T cells. V sheds 7 bases and J sheds 8 bases, leaving 17 bases between their ends. From the cysteine up to the phenylalanine, the CDR3 has a length of 13 residues. Of all the DNA, just the CDR3 is kept, 39 bases in frame from base 1. This clonotype was observed a few times. What this receptor recognizes is not known. No qualities accompany the bases; no much larger clone lies one base away.

Recombination linked TRBV23-1 to TRBJ1-1; too little of a D gene remains to name it. TRBV23-1 is known as an ORF, though its function is uncertain. The sample consisted of cultured PBMCs, taken from culture after CMV antigen stimulation. The source is a human donor in good health (CMV status not recorded). Some clones in this sample may be carry-over from other donors' samples. The encoded CDR3 is CASKPGRVVEAFF. In nucleotide form, the sequence is TGCGCCAGCAAACCGGGGAGAGTAGTCGAAGCTTTCTTT.